The 4 T cell receptor beta chains reported below all come from one sample, sequenced in a study of PD-1 blockade in classical Hodgkin lymphoma. Repertoires were generated with immunoSEQ multiplex PCR, while TCRdb's copy carries only in-frame clones and drops some. The sample has about 17,000 clones, about 81% seen once; the top ten hold about 5%. All trial patients relapsed after autologous stem cell transplantation. The specimen comprised peripheral blood mononuclear cells (PBMCs), sampled at baseline. All receptors come from a human donor with classical Hodgkin lymphoma.

This clone is categorized as medium-sized (0.01 to 0.1%). The V call is TRBV4-2, the J call TRBJ2-7, with D possibly TRBD1 on 8 matching bases. The CDR3 totals 16 residues. The V gene's germline CDR1 is LGHNA and CDR2 YNFKEQ. Trimming stripped 4 bases from V and 0 bases from J, with 16 bases between. Here the CDR3 reads CASSRSTGGGSYEQYF. In DNA form, the CDR3 reads TGTGCCAGCAGCCGGTCCACAGGGGGGGGCTCCTACGAGCAGTACTTC.

Judged by abundance, this clone is medium-sized (0.01 to 0.1%). V usage is TRBV29-1 and J usage is TRBJ2-7, with 7 bases identical to TRBD2. CDR1 is SQVTM and CDR2 is ANQGSEA in the germline V gene. This CDR3 is built from 13 residues. V shed 4 bases and J 4 bases; nucleotides not matched to a gene: 7. CDR3 in DNA: TGCAGCGTTGCCAGGGCTAGCGGATACGAGCAGTACTTC. Encoded protein: CSVARASGYEQYF.

This sequence joins TRBV7-9 and TRBJ1-1; possibly TRBD1 for D (6 bases). CDR1 SEHNR and CDR2 FQNEAQ come from the germline V gene (reference sequence). V gave up 3 bases and J gave up 2 bases, with 10 bases separating them. The CDR3 is 14 residues long. DNA of the CDR3: TGTGCCAGCAGCTTGACGACAGGTAACACTGAAGCTTTCTTT. This translates into CASSLTTGNTEAFF. The complete variable domain, with remaining parts taken from reference TRBV7-9 and TRBJ1-1, reads DTGVSQNPRHKITKRGQNVTFRCDPISEHNRLYWYRQTLGQGPEFLTYFQNEAQLEKSRLLSDRFSAERPKGSFSTLEIQRTEQGDSAMYLCASSLTTGNTEAFFGQGTRLTVV.

The chain carries TRBV9 and TRBJ1-4; 8 bases are shared with TRBD1. This CDR3 is 15 amino acids long. Germline CDR1 reads SGDLS; CDR2 reads YYNGEE. V lost 2 bases, J lost 3 bases, and 3 bases stayed unmatched. The CDR3 loop reads CASSVGQGANEKLFF. CDR3 in DNA: TGTGCCAGCAGCGTCGGACAGGGAGCTAATGAAAAACTGTTTTTT.